Detailed here is one T cell receptor beta chain. This clonotype showed up just a few times. Its antigen specificity is not known. A much larger clone lies a single base off, so this may be a read error. The library was prepared using RT-PCR. Data came from an Illumina HiSeq 2500. TCRdb applied fastp at Q25 and MiXCR to the public reads, then kept only in-frame beta chains. Duplicate CDR3 protein sequences are folded into a single record with the most common DNA and genes. The sample records under 550,000 distinct CDR3 sequences, approximately 7.3% of which are singletons. Clones ranked in the top ten supply roughly 14% of the sample. The data were obtained in a study of response to subunit inactivated influenza vaccine (dated 2018 in TCRdb). Describing the broader study: Deep quantitative T cell receptor repertoire profiling was used in the study to track responses to a trivalent subunit inactivated influenza vaccine.

The germline V end is reduced by 4 bases and the J end by 3 bases; junction bases left unmatched: 7. From its cysteine to its phenylalanine, the CDR3 spans 16 amino acids. Here the CDR3 DNA is all that survives: 48 bases in frame from base 1. The germline V gene yields SGHVS for CDR1 and FNYEAQ for CDR2. Study-wide conclusions, independent of this receptor: The authors proposed that each seasonal influenza vaccination may bring in only a limited number of new T cells.

Sequencing was performed on PBMCs from blood, taken 23 months after vaccination. This receptor chain uses TRBV7-6 and TRBJ2-1; the junction holds 9 bases that match TRBD2. The origin of this receptor is a man in his fifties or sixties who received an inactivated influenza vaccine. Donor details come from another sample of the same person, matched by shared clones. The CDR3 region has the sequence CASSSSSGGFYNEQFF. The DNA sequence follows: TGTGCCAGCAGCTCATCCAGCGGGGGGTTCTACAATGAGCAGTTCTTC.